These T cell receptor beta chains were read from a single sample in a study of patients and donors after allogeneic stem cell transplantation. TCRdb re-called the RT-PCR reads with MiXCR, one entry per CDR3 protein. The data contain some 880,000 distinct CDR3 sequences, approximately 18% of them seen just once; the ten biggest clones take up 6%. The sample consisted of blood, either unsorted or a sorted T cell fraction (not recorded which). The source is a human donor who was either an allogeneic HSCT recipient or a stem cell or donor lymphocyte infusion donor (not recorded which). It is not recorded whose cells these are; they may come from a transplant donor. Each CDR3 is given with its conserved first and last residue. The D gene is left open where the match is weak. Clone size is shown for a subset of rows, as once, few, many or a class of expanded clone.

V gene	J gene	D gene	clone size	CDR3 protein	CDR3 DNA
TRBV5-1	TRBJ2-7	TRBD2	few	CASSTGTSGNEQYF	TGCGCCAGCAGCACCGGGACTAGCGGCAACGAGCAGTACTTC
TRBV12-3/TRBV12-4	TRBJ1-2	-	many	CASRDTEFYYGYTF	TGTGCCAGCAGGGATACAGAGTTCTACTATGGCTACACCTTC
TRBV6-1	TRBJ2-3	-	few	CASRDVAEGTDTQYF	TGTGCCAGCAGAGACGTAGCAGAAGGCACAGATACGCAGTATTTT
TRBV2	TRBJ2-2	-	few	CASSEKPPAKLFF	TGTGCCAGCAGTGAAAAGCCACCCGCGAAGCTGTTTTTT
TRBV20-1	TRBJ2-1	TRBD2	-	CSARWTSGVFYNEQFF	TGCAGTGCTAGATGGACTAGCGGGGTTTTTTACAATGAGCAGTTCTTC
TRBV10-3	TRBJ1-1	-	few	CAISRTVNTEAFF	TGTGCCATCAGTCGGACAGTTAACACTGAAGCTTTCTTT
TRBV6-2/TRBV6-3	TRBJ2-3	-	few	CASSYRRGGYLSGTQYF	TGTGCCAGCAGTTACCGCCGCGGGGGCTACCTGAGTGGTACGCAGTATTTT
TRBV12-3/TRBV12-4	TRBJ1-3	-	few	CASSGGAVSSGNTIYF	TGTGCCAGCAGTGGGGGGGCGGTGAGCTCTGGAAACACCATATATTTT
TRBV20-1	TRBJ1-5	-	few	CSAREGRRSSNQPQHF	TGCAGTGCTAGGGAGGGACGTAGGTCGAGCAATCAGCCCCAGCATTTT
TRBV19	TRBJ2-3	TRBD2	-	CASSIRQTSGGARDTQYF	TGTGCCAGTAGTATTCGGCAAACTAGCGGGGGGGCCAGGGATACGCAGTATTTT
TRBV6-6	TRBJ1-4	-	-	CASSYSQSEKLFF	TGTGCCAGCAGTTACTCCCAAAGTGAAAAACTGTTTTTT
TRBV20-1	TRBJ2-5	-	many	CSARPFQETQYF	TGCAGTGCTAGACCTTTCCAAGAGACCCAGTACTTC
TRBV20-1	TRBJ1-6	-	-	CSARGQQGFSPLHF	TGCAGTGCTAGAGGCCAACAGGGATTTTCACCCCTCCACTTT
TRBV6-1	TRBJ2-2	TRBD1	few	CASSNKQGARTGELFF	TGTGCCAGCAGTAACAAACAGGGGGCGAGGACCGGGGAGCTGTTTTTT
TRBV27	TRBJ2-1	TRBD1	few	CASSTWDRVYNEQFF	TGTGCCAGCAGTACGTGGGACAGGGTCTACAATGAGCAGTTCTTC
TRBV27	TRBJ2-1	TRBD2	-	CASSFWGAGGTYNEQFF	TGTGCCAGCAGTTTTTGGGGGGCGGGAGGGACCTACAATGAGCAGTTCTTC
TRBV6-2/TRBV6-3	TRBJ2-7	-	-	CASSYASAGTGAYEQYF	TGTGCCAGCAGTTACGCGAGTGCCGGGACTGGGGCCTACGAGCAGTACTTC
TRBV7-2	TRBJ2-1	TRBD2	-	CASSFGQGLAGLNEQFF	TGTGCCAGCAGCTTCGGACAGGGACTAGCGGGCCTCAATGAGCAGTTCTTC
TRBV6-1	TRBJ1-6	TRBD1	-	CASSPGTGSQPLHF	TGTGCCAGCAGTCCCGGGACAGGGTCACAGCCCCTCCACTTT
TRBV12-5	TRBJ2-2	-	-	CASGLVFDFANTGELFF	TGTGCTAGTGGTTTGGTATTTGACTTCGCAAACACCGGGGAGCTGTTTTTT
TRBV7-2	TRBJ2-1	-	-	CASSLVPLGGLNEQFF	TGTGCCAGCAGCTTAGTCCCCTTAGGAGGACTCAATGAGCAGTTCTTC
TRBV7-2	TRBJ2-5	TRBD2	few	CASSPSAGQETQYF	TGTGCCAGCAGCCCCTCAGCGGGGCAAGAGACCCAGTACTTC
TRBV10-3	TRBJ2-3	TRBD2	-	CASTMAGGPDTQYF	TGTGCCAGCACTATGGCGGGAGGGCCAGATACGCAGTATTTT
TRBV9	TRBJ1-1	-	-	CASSAETVNTEAFF	TGTGCCAGCAGCGCGGAGACAGTGAACACTGAAGCTTTCTTT